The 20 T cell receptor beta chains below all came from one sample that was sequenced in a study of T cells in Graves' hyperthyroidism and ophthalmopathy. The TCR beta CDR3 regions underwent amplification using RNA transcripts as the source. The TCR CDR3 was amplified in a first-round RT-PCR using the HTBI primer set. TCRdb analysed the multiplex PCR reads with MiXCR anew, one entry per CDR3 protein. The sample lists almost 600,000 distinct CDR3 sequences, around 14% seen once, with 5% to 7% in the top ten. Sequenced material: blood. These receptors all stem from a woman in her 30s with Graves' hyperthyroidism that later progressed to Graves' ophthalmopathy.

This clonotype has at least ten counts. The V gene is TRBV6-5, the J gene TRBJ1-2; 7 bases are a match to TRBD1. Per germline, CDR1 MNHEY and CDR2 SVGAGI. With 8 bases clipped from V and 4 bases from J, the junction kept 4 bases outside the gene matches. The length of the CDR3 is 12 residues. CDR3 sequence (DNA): TGTGCCAGCCGAGACAGGGCCTATGGCTACACCTTC. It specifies CASRDRAYGYTF.

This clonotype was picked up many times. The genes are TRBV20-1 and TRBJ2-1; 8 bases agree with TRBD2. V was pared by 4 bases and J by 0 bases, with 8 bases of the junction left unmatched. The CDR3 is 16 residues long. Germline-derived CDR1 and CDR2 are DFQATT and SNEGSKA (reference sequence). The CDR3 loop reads CSAKSTSAYSYNEQFF. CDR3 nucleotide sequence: TGCAGTGCTAAATCGACTAGCGCATACTCCTACAATGAGCAGTTCTTC.

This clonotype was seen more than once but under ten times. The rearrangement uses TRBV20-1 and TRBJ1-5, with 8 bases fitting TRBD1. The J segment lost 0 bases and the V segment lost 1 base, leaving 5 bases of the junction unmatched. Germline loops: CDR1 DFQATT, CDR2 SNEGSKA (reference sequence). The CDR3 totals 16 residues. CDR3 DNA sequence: TGCAGTGCTAGAGTCCGGACAGGGCTTAGCAATCAGCCCCAGCATTTT. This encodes CSARVRTGLSNQPQHF.

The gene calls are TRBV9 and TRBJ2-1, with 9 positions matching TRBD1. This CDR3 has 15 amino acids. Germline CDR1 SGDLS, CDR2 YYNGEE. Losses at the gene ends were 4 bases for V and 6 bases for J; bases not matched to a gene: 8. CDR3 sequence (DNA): TGTGCCAGCAGCCCCCGGACAGGGGAGATCAATGAGCAGTTCTTC. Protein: CASSPRTGEINEQFF.

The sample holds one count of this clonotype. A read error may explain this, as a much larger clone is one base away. CDR3 in amino acids: CASSESGQGFDQPQRF. CDR3 nucleotide sequence: TGTGCCAGCAGTGAATCCGGACAGGGCTTTGATCAGCCCCAGCGTTTT. V is TRBV6-1 and J is TRBJ1-5; TRBD1 matches 8 bases. Germline V gives CDR1 MNHNS, CDR2 SASEGT. The CDR3 contains 16 residues.

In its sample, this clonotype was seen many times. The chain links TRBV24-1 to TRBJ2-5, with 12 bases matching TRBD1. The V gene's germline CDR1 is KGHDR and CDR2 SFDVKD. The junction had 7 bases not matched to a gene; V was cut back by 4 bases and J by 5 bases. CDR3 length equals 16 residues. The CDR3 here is CATSESGTGGRETQYF. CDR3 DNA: TGTGCCACCAGTGAGTCCGGGACAGGGGGCCGGGAGACCCAGTACTTC.

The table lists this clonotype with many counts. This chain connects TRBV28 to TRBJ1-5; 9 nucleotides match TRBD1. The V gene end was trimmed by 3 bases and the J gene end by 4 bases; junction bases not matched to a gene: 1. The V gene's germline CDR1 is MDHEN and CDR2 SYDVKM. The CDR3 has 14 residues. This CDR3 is CASSFGTGNQPQHF. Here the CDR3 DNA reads TGTGCCAGCAGTTTCGGGACAGGGAATCAGCCCCAGCATTTT.

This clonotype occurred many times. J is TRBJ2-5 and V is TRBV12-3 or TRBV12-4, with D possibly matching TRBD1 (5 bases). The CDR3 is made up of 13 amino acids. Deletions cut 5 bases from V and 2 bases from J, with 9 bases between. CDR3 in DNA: TGTGCCAGCAGTAACAGGTTACAAGAGACCCAGTACTTC. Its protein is CASSNRLQETQYF.

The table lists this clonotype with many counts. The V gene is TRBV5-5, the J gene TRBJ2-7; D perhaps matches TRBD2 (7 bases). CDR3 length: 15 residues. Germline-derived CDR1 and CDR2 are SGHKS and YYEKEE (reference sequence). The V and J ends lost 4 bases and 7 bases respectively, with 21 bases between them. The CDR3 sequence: CASSLVGGGPEEQYF. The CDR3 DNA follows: TGTGCCAGCAGCCTCGTAGGGGGAGGGCCGGAGGAGCAGTACTTC.

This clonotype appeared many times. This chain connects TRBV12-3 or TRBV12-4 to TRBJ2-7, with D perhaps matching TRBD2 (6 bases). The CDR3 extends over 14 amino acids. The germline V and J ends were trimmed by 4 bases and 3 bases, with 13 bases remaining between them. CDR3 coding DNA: TGTGCCAGCAGTTCAACAGGAGGGGTCTACGAGCAGTACTTC. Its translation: CASSSTGGVYEQYF.

CDR3 nucleotide sequence: TGTGCCAGCAGTTTAAAGGCCGAAGCCAAAAACATTCAGTACTTC. It yields the protein CASSLKAEAKNIQYF. This chain connects TRBV12-3 or TRBV12-4 to TRBJ2-4; D gene uncertain. This CDR3 spans 15 amino acids. The V gene lost 2 bases and the J gene lost 0 bases, with 8 bases spanning the gap.

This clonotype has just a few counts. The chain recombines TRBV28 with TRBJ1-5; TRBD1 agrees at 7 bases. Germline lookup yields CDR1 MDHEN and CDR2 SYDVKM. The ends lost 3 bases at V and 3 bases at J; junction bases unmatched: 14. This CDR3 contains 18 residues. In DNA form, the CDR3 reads TGTGCCAGCAGTTTGTCAGGAAAGACAGGGATCCTCAATCAGCCCCAGCATTTT. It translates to CASSLSGKTGILNQPQHF.

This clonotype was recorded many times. This CDR3 reads CASSLRPSGSSDTQYF. Written as DNA, the CDR3 is TGTGCCAGCAGCTTACGCCCTAGCGGGAGCTCAGATACGCAGTATTTT. The V gene is TRBV7-2, the J gene TRBJ2-3; 10 bases agree with TRBD2. V gave up 2 bases and J gave up 4 bases; unmatched junction bases: 6. Germline loops: CDR1 SGHTA, CDR2 FQGNSA. The CDR3 sequence is 16 residues long. Drawing the rest from reference TRBV7-2 and TRBJ2-3, the complete variable domain is GAGVSQSPSNKVTEKGKDVELRCDPISGHTALYWYRQSLGQGLEFLIYFQGNSAPDKSGLPSDRFSAERTGGSVSTLTIQRTQQEDSAVYLCASSLRPSGSSDTQYFGPGTRLTVL.

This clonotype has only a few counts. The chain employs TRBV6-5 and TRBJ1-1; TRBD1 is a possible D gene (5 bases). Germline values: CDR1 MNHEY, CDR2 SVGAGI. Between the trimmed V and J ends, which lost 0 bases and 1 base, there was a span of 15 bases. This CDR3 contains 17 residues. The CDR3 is CASSYSWGLLRNTEAFF. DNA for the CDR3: TGTGCCAGCAGTTACTCATGGGGACTGCTTAGGAACACTGAAGCTTTCTTT.

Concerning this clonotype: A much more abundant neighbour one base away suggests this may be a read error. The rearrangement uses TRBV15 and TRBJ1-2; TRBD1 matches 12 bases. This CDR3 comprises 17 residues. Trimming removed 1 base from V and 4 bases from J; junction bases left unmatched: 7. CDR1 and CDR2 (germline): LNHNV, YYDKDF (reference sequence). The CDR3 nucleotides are TGTGCCACCAGCAGAGGACCCGGGACAGGGGGCACCTATGGCTACACCTTC. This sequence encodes CATSRGPGTGGTYGYTF.

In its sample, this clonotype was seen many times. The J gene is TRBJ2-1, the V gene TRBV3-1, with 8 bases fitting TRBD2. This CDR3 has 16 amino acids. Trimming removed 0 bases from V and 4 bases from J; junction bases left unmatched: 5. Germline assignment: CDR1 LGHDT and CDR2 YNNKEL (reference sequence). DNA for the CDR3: TGTGCCAGCAGCCAAGACGCGGGGGGTGGGTACAATGAGCAGTTCTTC. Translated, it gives CASSQDAGGGYNEQFF.

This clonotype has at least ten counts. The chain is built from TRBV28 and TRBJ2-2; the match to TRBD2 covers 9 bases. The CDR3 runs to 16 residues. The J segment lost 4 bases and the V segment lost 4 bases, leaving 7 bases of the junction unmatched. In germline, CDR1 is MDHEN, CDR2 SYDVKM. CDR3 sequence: CASSWFPAGGTGELFF. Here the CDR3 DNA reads TGTGCCAGCAGTTGGTTTCCAGCGGGAGGCACCGGGGAGCTGTTTTTT. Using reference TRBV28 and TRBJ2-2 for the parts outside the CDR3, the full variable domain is DVKVTQSSRYLVKRTGEKVFLECVQDMDHENMFWYRQDPGLGLRLIYFSYDVKMKEKGDIPEGYSVSREKKERFSLILESASTNQTSMYLCASSWFPAGGTGELFFGEGSRLTVL.

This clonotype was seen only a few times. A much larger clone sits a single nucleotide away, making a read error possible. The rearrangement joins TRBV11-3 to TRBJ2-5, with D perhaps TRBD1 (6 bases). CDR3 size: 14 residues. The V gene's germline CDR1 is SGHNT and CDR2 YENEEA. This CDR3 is CAGSGGQLGETQYF. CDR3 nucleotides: TGTGCCGGCAGCGGCGGACAGTTGGGAGAGACCCAGTACTTC.

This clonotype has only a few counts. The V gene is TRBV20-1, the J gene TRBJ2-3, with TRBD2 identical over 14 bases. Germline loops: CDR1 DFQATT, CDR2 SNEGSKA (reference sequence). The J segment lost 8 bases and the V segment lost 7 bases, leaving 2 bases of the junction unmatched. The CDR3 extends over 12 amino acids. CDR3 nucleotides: TGCAGTGGGGGACTAGCGGGAGTTACGCAGTATTTT. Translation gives CSGGLAGVTQYF.

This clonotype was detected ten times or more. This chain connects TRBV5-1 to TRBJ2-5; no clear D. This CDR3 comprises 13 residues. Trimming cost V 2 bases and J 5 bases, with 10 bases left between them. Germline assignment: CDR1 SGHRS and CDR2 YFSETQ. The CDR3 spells CASSFEYPETQYF. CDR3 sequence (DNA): TGCGCCAGCAGCTTTGAGTATCCGGAGACCCAGTACTTC.